This entry describes one T cell receptor (beta chain). Original methodology: Estimates of nucleated cell counts were drawn from the amplification of reference gene primers. Using immunoSEQ multiplex PCR, the repertoire was profiled, and TCRdb retains in-frame clones only, with some absent. That table gives V, J and clone size, and the DNA gave D and trimming. The repertoire consists of approximately 19,000 clones, with nearly 90% occurring once and the leading ten covering around 10%. These data come from a study of blood T cell repertoires in COVID-19. Whole-study context: The analysed material was cDNA or gDNA that came from T cells, B-cell-depleted T cells, or PBMCs.

With 8 bases clipped from V and 5 bases from J, the junction kept 15 bases outside the gene matches. The CDR3 contains 15 residues. CDR1 is LNHDA, CDR2 SQIVND, per germline (reference sequence). Sample: peripheral blood. This TCR was sampled from a human donor in a cohort sampled during active COVID-19. The donor label of this sample is uncertain. V and J are TRBV19 and TRBJ2-7; 7 bases map to TRBD1. CDR3 bases: TGTGCCAGTCGTGACATAGACAGGGTGGACAACGAGCAGTACTTC. Protein sequence: CASRDIDRVDNEQYF.